This TCR beta chain was identified in a study of T cell repertoires in cytomegalovirus infection. On the study more broadly: In the study, CMV epitopes included recently identified HLA-C-restricted and well-studied HLA-B-restricted ones. It can be stated that public TCR beta signatures indicated CMV infection as well as a matching HLA type. Notes on the study in general: HLA-C-restricted CMV clonotypes gave the most frequent clonotype in two of eight donors.

Concerning this clonotype itself: The antigen is undetermined.

Trimming cost V 7 bases and J 8 bases; bases outside gene matches: 6. CDR3 length: 14 residues. Germline lookup yields CDR1 SNHLY and CDR2 FYNNEI. TCRdb processed the reads anew with MiXCR; each CDR3 protein has one entry. The table includes about 34,000 distinct CDR3 sequences, about 48% detected once. This sequence was found in a human donor in good health (CMV status not recorded). Some clones in this sample may be carry-over from other donors' samples. The sequencing used CD8+ T cells from cultured PBMCs, collected from culture after CMV antigen stimulation. This chain joins TRBV2 and TRBJ1-6, with TRBD1 identical over 9 bases. Written as DNA, the CDR3 is TGTGCCAGCACCGGGGGACAGGGTTATTCACCCCTCCACTTT. This encodes CASTGGQGYSPLHF.